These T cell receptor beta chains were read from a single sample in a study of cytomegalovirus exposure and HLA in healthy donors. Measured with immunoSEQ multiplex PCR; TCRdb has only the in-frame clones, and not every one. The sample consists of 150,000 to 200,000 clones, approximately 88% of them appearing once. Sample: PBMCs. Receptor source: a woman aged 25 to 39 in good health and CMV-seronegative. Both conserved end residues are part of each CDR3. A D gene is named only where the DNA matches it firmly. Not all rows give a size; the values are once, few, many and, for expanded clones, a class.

CASSQGAGGGLRDTQYF,TGTGCCAGCAGCCAAGGGGCGGGAGGAGGCCTCCGAGATACGCAGTATTTT,TRBD2,few,TRBV4-2,TRBJ2-3
CASRDSGTYEQYF,TGCGCCAGCCGAGACTCCGGAACCTACGAGCAGTACTTC,-,-,TRBV5-1,TRBJ2-7
CASSSGNTEAFF,TGTGCCAGCAGTTCAGGGAACACTGAAGCTTTCTTT,-,-,TRBV6-5,TRBJ1-1
CASSPWTGAGSRPQHF,TGTGCCAGCAGCCCCTGGACAGGCGCGGGGTCACGGCCCCAGCATTTT,TRBD1,-,TRBV2,TRBJ1-5
CASSYRAGAEAFF,TGTGCCAGCAGTTACCGGGCCGGGGCTGAAGCTTTCTTT,-,few,TRBV6-5,TRBJ1-1
CASSLGYRGDTIYF,TGTGCCAGCAGCTTAGGATACAGGGGTGACACCATATATTTT,TRBD1,-,TRBV11-2,TRBJ1-3
CASSPLAGPYNEQFF,TGTGCCAGCAGTCCACTAGCGGGCCCGTACAATGAGCAGTTCTTC,TRBD2,-,TRBV2,TRBJ2-1
CASSLLASELTYEQYF,TGTGCCAGCAGCTTGTTGGCTTCGGAGTTGACCTACGAGCAGTACTTC,-,-,TRBV7-8,TRBJ2-7
CASSLAPSYNEQFF,TGTGCCAGCAGCTTAGCCCCTTCCTACAATGAGCAGTTCTTC,-,-,TRBV7-8,TRBJ2-1
CASSLGGGRNQPQHF,TGTGCCAGCAGCTTAGGAGGGGGTCGCAATCAGCCCCAGCATTTT,-,-,TRBV7-9,TRBJ1-5
CASSLDSTGELFF,TGCGCCAGCTCTTTGGACAGCACCGGGGAGCTGTTTTTT,-,-,TRBV5-1,TRBJ2-2
CASSLGDRPNTEAFF,TGTGCCAGCAGTTTGGGGGACAGGCCGAACACTGAAGCTTTCTTT,TRBD1,-,TRBV28,TRBJ1-1
CASPPGQPSGVPYEQYF,TGTGCCAGCCCGCCGGGACAGCCTAGCGGGGTACCCTACGAGCAGTACTTC,TRBD2,-,TRBV2,TRBJ2-7
CASSVGGGPEFYEQYF,TGTGCCAGCAGCGTAGGCGGGGGTCCAGAATTTTACGAGCAGTACTTC,TRBD2,-,TRBV9,TRBJ2-7
CASSGDISYEQYF,TGTGCCAGCAGTGGGGACATCTCCTACGAGCAGTACTTC,-,-,TRBV28,TRBJ2-7
CASSWSQGARGEQYF,TGTGCCAGCAGCTGGTCACAGGGGGCGCGTGGCGAGCAGTACTTC,TRBD1,-,TRBV7-2,TRBJ2-7
CATSRDSAGRGQHF,TGTGCCACCAGCAGAGATTCGGCGGGGAGGGGCCAGCATTTT,-,-,TRBV15,TRBJ1-5
CTSSQDRGTLGGYTF,TGCACCAGCAGCCAAGATAGGGGCACCTTGGGGGGCTACACCTTC,-,-,TRBV1,TRBJ1-2
CASSQDNGGMFQPQHF,TGCGCCAGCAGCCAAGATAACGGAGGGATGTTCCAGCCCCAGCATTTT,-,-,TRBV4-1,TRBJ1-5
CASSPNTDRSYGYTF,TGTGCCAGCAGCCCTAACACCGACAGGAGCTATGGCTACACCTTC,-,-,TRBV7-9,TRBJ1-2
CSVESPGDYTF,TGCAGCGTTGAATCCCCGGGGGACTACACCTTC,-,-,TRBV29-1,TRBJ1-2
CASSLGGSGTEAFF,TGTGCCAGCAGCTTAGGAGGGTCCGGCACTGAAGCTTTCTTT,-,once,TRBV7-9,TRBJ1-1
CASSLGLADYNEQFF,TGTGCCAGCAGCTTAGGACTAGCGGACTACAATGAGCAGTTCTTC,TRBD2,once,TRBV7-2,TRBJ2-1
CASSVQAGQTYEQYF,TGTGCCAGCAGCGTACAGGCGGGGCAGACCTACGAGCAGTACTTC,-,-,TRBV9,TRBJ2-7
CASSQEGLLSSGANVLTF,TGCGCCAGCAGCCAAGAGGGACTCTTGAGCTCTGGGGCCAACGTCCTGACTTTC,-,-,TRBV4-1,TRBJ2-6
CASSSPVRAGGPGEQYF,TGTGCCAGCAGCTCGCCAGTGAGGGCGGGAGGGCCCGGCGAGCAGTACTTC,TRBD2,few,TRBV5-6,TRBJ2-7
CASSTIRDGYTF,TGTGCCAGCAGCACGATCAGGGATGGCTACACCTTC,-,-,TRBV6-6,TRBJ1-2
CASSSKTAQETQYF,TGTGCCAGCAGCTCCAAGACAGCTCAAGAGACCCAGTACTTC,-,few,TRBV7-9,TRBJ2-5
CASSEALDGDQPQHF,TGTGCCAGCAGTGAAGCCCTTGACGGAGATCAGCCCCAGCATTTT,-,once,TRBV6-1,TRBJ1-5
CAAKLAGEETQYF,TGTGCCGCCAAACTAGCGGGGGAAGAGACCCAGTACTTC,TRBD2,-,TRBV7-9,TRBJ2-5
CASSTGQGDEQYF,TGCGCCAGCAGCACCGGACAGGGGGACGAGCAGTACTTC,TRBD1,-,TRBV5-1,TRBJ2-7
CASSIEGQLNTEAFF,TGTGCCAGCAGCATAGAGGGACAGTTGAACACTGAAGCTTTCTTT,TRBD1,once,TRBV7-9,TRBJ1-1
CASSPLTGEQYF,TGTGCCAGCAGCCCTTTGACGGGGGAGCAGTACTTC,-,-,TRBV11-3,TRBJ2-5
CASSSTATNEKLFF,TGTGCCAGCAGCTCGACAGCAACTAATGAAAAACTGTTTTTT,-,-,TRBV5-4,TRBJ1-4
CSVKTGPCEQYF,TGCAGCGTTAAGACAGGGCCCTGCGAGCAGTACTTC,TRBD1,-,TRBV29-1,TRBJ2-7
CASRGTATNEKLFF,TGTGCCAGCAGGGGGACAGCAACTAATGAAAAACTGTTTTTT,TRBD1,-,TRBV2,TRBJ1-4